This T cell receptor beta chain is from a study of blood T cell repertoires in COVID-19. Produced via immunoSEQ multiplex PCR; TCRdb's table is partial and in-frame only. The sample includes approximately 350,000 clones, over 80% of them seen just once. V was shortened by 2 bases and J by 0 bases, with 8 bases between the two germline ends. This CDR3 region has 15 residues. In germline, CDR1 is SGHTA, CDR2 FQGNSA. Sequences were obtained from PBMCs or T cells enriched from blood (not recorded which). The receptor was isolated from a woman aged 45-65 years who had recovered from COVID-19. V usage is TRBV7-2 and J usage is TRBJ1-5; D uncertain. The CDR3 DNA is TGTGCCAGCAGCTTAAGCATTAATAGCAATCAGCCCCAGCATTTT. This codes for CASSLSINSNQPQHF. Complete variable domain (other parts from reference TRBV7-2 and TRBJ1-5): GAGVSQSPSNKVTEKGKDVELRCDPISGHTALYWYRQSLGQGLEFLIYFQGNSAPDKSGLPSDRFSAERTGGSVSTLTIQRTQQEDSAVYLCASSLSINSNQPQHFGDGTRLSIL.